Listed below are T cell receptor beta chains from one sample, sequenced in a study of cytomegalovirus exposure and HLA in healthy donors. Sequencing used immunoSEQ multiplex PCR; TCRdb keeps in-frame clones, though not all of them. The table shows under 150,000 clones, with about 80% occurring only once. Source material: PBMCs. The receptor source for this set is a woman aged 40 to 50 in good health and CMV-seronegative. CDR3s include the opening cysteine and the closing phenylalanine or tryptophan. D genes are given only for firm matches. Size values are once, few and many counts, or a class for expanded clones, and some rows have none.

j_gene: TRBJ1-4
d_gene: TRBD1
v_gene: TRBV7-9
abundance: once
CDR3nt: TGTGCCAGCAGCCGCCGGGACAGGGGTCGAGAAAAACTGTTTTTT
CDR3aa: CASSRRDRGREKLFF

j_gene: TRBJ1-2
d_gene: NA
v_gene: TRBV4-2
abundance: once
CDR3nt: TGTGCCAGCAGCCAAACCCTAGGAGGACAGAAAGTCTATGGCTACACCTTC
CDR3aa: CASSQTLGGQKVYGYTF

j_gene: TRBJ1-1
d_gene: NA
v_gene: TRBV6-5
abundance: NA
CDR3nt: TGTGCCAGCAGTTACTCGTCTGAAGGTACGAGGGTAGCTTTCTTT
CDR3aa: CASSYSSEGTRVAFF

j_gene: TRBJ2-1
d_gene: TRBD2
v_gene: TRBV7-8
abundance: NA
CDR3nt: TGTGCCAGCAGTCCAGGACTAGCGGGGGCTTACAATGAGCAGTTCTTC
CDR3aa: CASSPGLAGAYNEQFF

j_gene: TRBJ2-2
d_gene: NA
v_gene: TRBV2
abundance: few
CDR3nt: TGTGCCAGCAGTGAGGGCAGGGTGAACACCGGGGAGCTGTTTTTT
CDR3aa: CASSEGRVNTGELFF

j_gene: TRBJ2-1
d_gene: NA
v_gene: TRBV9
abundance: NA
CDR3nt: TGTGCCAGCAGCTCTCCACTCTACAATGAGCAGTTCTTC
CDR3aa: CASSSPLYNEQFF

j_gene: TRBJ2-7
d_gene: NA
v_gene: TRBV7-9
abundance: once
CDR3nt: TGTGCCAGCAGCTTAAGGGGAACTGGGAACGAGCAGTACTTC
CDR3aa: CASSLRGTGNEQYF

j_gene: TRBJ1-1
d_gene: NA
v_gene: TRBV4-1
abundance: NA
CDR3nt: TGCGCCAGCAGCCAAGACAGGGTTAACACTGAAGCTTTCTTT
CDR3aa: CASSQDRVNTEAFF

j_gene: TRBJ2-7
d_gene: NA
v_gene: TRBV4-3
abundance: NA
CDR3nt: TGCGCCAGCAGCCCAGGCAGGGCCCACGAGCAGTACTTC
CDR3aa: CASSPGRAHEQYF

j_gene: TRBJ2-7
d_gene: TRBD2
v_gene: TRBV6-1
abundance: NA
CDR3nt: TGTGCCAGCAGTCTGACTAGCGGATCCTACGAGCAGTACTTC
CDR3aa: CASSLTSGSYEQYF

j_gene: TRBJ2-2
d_gene: NA
v_gene: TRBV5-1
abundance: NA
CDR3nt: TGCGCCAGCAGCCAGGGCTCGGGCGGGGAGCTGTTTTTT
CDR3aa: CASSQGSGGELFF

j_gene: TRBJ1-6
d_gene: NA
v_gene: TRBV5-1
abundance: NA
CDR3nt: TGCGCCAGCAGCTCCGACAGTAATTCACCCCTCCACTTT
CDR3aa: CASSSDSNSPLHF

j_gene: TRBJ2-7
d_gene: TRBD2
v_gene: TRBV28
abundance: NA
CDR3nt: TGTGCCAGCAGGACTAGCGGGAGCGAGCAGTACTTC
CDR3aa: CASRTSGSEQYF

j_gene: TRBJ1-5
d_gene: TRBD1
v_gene: TRBV19
abundance: NA
CDR3nt: TGTGCCAGTAGTGGGGACAGGTGGAAGGTTAGCAATCAGCCCCAGCATTTT
CDR3aa: CASSGDRWKVSNQPQHF

j_gene: TRBJ2-7
d_gene: NA
v_gene: TRBV7-9
abundance: NA
CDR3nt: TGTGCCAGCAGCTCCGGGACACCCTCTTCTCACGAGCAGTACTTC
CDR3aa: CASSSGTPSSHEQYF

j_gene: TRBJ1-6
d_gene: NA
v_gene: TRBV7-9
abundance: NA
CDR3nt: TGTGCCAGCAGCTTAATTGCGGTACACTACTCCACCCTCCACTTT
CDR3aa: CASSLIAVHYSTLHF

j_gene: TRBJ1-5
d_gene: NA
v_gene: TRBV19
abundance: NA
CDR3nt: TGTGCCAGTAGTATGAACTTGGGCCGACAGAATAGCAATCAGCCCCAGCATTTT
CDR3aa: CASSMNLGRQNSNQPQHF

j_gene: TRBJ2-1
d_gene: NA
v_gene: TRBV28
abundance: NA
CDR3nt: TGTGCCAGCAGGCTAGCTGGCTCCTACAATGAGCAGTTCTTC
CDR3aa: CASRLAGSYNEQFF